What follows describes a single T cell receptor beta chain. This record comes from a study of blood T cell repertoires in COVID-19. At the level of the study: Acute-phase and convalescent COVID-19 samples originated in the United States, Italy and Spain. Sources were T cells, B-cell-depleted T cells, or PBMCs; the material itself was cDNA or gDNA.

In the authors' methods: Scientists estimated how many nucleated cells there were by amplifying reference gene primers. Produced via immunoSEQ multiplex PCR; TCRdb's table is partial and in-frame only. V, J and clone size were drawn from that table, and D and trimming were deduced from the DNA. The repertoire holds approximately 110,000 clones, roughly 88% seen once, with around 5% in the top ten. The CDR3 runs to 15 residues. Germline V gene data show CDR1 as KGHDR and CDR2 as SFDVKD. V dropped 5 bases and J dropped 7; count of bases not matched to a gene: 10. The source of this sequence is a human donor in a cohort sampled during active COVID-19. The sequenced sample consisted of peripheral blood. V usage is TRBV24-1 and J usage is TRBJ2-1; 7 bases match TRBD1. CDR3 amino acids: CATSVKGGTGNEQFF. In nucleotides, the CDR3 is TGTGCCACCAGTGTCAAAGGGGGCACAGGGAATGAGCAGTTCTTC.